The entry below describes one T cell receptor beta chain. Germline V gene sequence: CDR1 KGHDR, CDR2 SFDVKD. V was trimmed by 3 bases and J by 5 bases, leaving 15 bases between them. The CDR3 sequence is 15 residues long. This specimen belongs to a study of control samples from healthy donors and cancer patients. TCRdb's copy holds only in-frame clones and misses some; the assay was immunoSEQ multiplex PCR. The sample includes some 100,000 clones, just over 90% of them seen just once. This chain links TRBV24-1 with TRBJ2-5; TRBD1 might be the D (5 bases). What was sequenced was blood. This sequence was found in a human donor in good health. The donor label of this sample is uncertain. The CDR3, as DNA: TGTGCCACCAGTGATACGCAGGGCGCCGGTGAGACCCAGTACTTC. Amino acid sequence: CATSDTQGAGETQYF.